Listed below are T cell receptor beta chains from one sample, sequenced in a study of vaccination effects on CD4 cells after COVID-19. Profiled with immunoSEQ multiplex PCR; TCRdb holds only in-frame clones, not every one. The table lists 50,000 or so clones, roughly three fifths of them singletons, with roughly 6% in the top ten. Antigen specificity for these receptors is unknown. The sequencing here drew on CD4+ T cells from PBMCs cultured without peptide, taken before COVID-19 vaccination. These receptors all stem from a human donor who received a COVID-19 vaccine. The CDR3 runs from the conserved cysteine through the conserved F or W. D genes are given only for firm matches. Clone size appears in some rows only: once, few, many, or a class for an expanded clone.

>TRBJ1-1|TRBV19|.|.
TGTGCCAGTACGGGCAGGGAAGCGCTGAACACTGAAGCTTTCTTT
CASTGREALNTEAFF
>TRBJ2-7|TRBV19|.|TRBD1
TGTGCCAGTAGTATAGGGCCGGGACAGCCCCCCTACGAGCAGTACTTC
CASSIGPGQPPYEQYF
>TRBJ2-7|TRBV27|.|.
TGTGCCAGCAGTTCAAATCCCTCCTACGAGCAGTACTTC
CASSSNPSYEQYF
>TRBJ2-7|TRBV10-3|.|TRBD1
TGTGCCATCAGTGACGGGACAGGGCGCGAGCAGTACTTC
CAISDGTGREQYF
>TRBJ2-7|TRBV6-5|.|.
TGTGCCAGCAGTTACTCTCGGCAGATGGGGGAGCAGTACTTC
CASSYSRQMGEQYF
>TRBJ1-1|TRBV24-1|.|.
TGTGCCACCAGTGATTTGAACCGGGACGACGAGGACACTATTTTGAACACTGAAGCTTTCTTT
CATSDLNRDDEDTILNTEAFF
>TRBJ2-1|TRBV6-5|.|.
TGTGCCAGCCGCCGCGCAGGGCGCTCCTACAATGAGCAGTTCTTC
CASRRAGRSYNEQFF
>TRBJ2-6|TRBV5-1|.|.
TGCGCCAGCAGCTTGGCCCCAGGGGGACTCTCTGGGGCCAACGTCCTGACTTTC
CASSLAPGGLSGANVLTF
>TRBJ2-2|TRBV11-3|.|.
TGTGCCAGCAGCTTTTCCGGGACGAACACCGGGGAGCTGTTTTTT
CASSFSGTNTGELFF
>TRBJ1-3|TRBV6-1|.|.
TGTGCCAGCAGTGCCACCTCGGGGGCGCGGGGAAACACCATATATTTT
CASSATSGARGNTIYF
>TRBJ2-7|TRBV6-5|.|.
TGTGCCAGCTCCAAGGAGGGCTCCTACGAGCAGTACTTC
CASSKEGSYEQYF
>TRBJ1-1|TRBV29-1|few|TRBD1
TGCAGCGTCGGGACAGGGACTAGCACTGAAGCTTTCTTT
CSVGTGTSTEAFF
>TRBJ1-2|TRBV4-2|.|.
TGTGCCAGCAGTTATGACAGGTTGAACTATGGCTACACCTTC
CASSYDRLNYGYTF
>TRBJ2-5|TRBV2|.|TRBD1
TGTGCCAGCAGTTTCCGGACAGGCCAAGAGACCCAGTACTTC
CASSFRTGQETQYF
>TRBJ2-1|TRBV5-5|.|.
TGTGCCAGCAGCTTGTCCCTAGTCAGACCCAATGAGCAGTTCTTC
CASSLSLVRPNEQFF
>TRBJ1-2|TRBV12-3/TRBV12-4|few|.
TGTGCCAGCAGTTTAAGGCAGGGACTAGGCTACACCTTC
CASSLRQGLGYTF
>TRBJ2-7|TRBV27|.|.
TGTGCCAGCAGGAAATTACAGGGCTACGAGCAGTACTTC
CASRKLQGYEQYF
>TRBJ2-5|TRBV9|.|TRBD2
TGTGCCAGCAGCCCTGGGACTAGCGGGAGAGTTAAAGAGACCCAGTACTTC
CASSPGTSGRVKETQYF
>TRBJ2-2|TRBV18|.|.
TGTGCCAGCTCCCCGCTTCGTTGGGGAGACGGGGAGCTGTTTTTT
CASSPLRWGDGELFF
>TRBJ2-3|TRBV5-1|.|TRBD2
TGCGCCACCCAAACGGGGGGTTTGGCGGGCACAGATACGCAGTATTTT
CATQTGGLAGTDTQYF
>TRBJ1-2|TRBV27|.|.
TGTGCCAGCAGTTTAGGGGCGGGAACCTATGGCTACACCTTC
CASSLGAGTYGYTF
>TRBJ1-3|TRBV7-8|.|TRBD1
TGTGCCAGCAGCAAACGGGACAGTTCGTTCTATTCTGGAAACACCATATATTTT
CASSKRDSSFYSGNTIYF
>TRBJ2-3|TRBV15|.|TRBD2
TGTGCCACCAGCAGAGTTGGCGGGAGGGCCGTTTTCTCTGCAGATACGCAGTATTTT
CATSRVGGRAVFSADTQYF
>TRBJ2-1|TRBV3-1/TRBV3-2|few|TRBD2
TGTGCCAGCAGCCAAGTGGGCGGGGGGATCAATGAGCAGTTCTTC
CASSQVGGGINEQFF
>TRBJ1-1|TRBV9|few|TRBD1
TGTGCCAGCAGCTCGGACAGGCCGAACACTGAAGCTTTCTTT
CASSSDRPNTEAFF
>TRBJ2-3|TRBV6-4|.|.
TGTGCCAGCAGTTCCCAGGGGACCACAGATACGCAGTATTTT
CASSSQGTTDTQYF
>TRBJ1-2|TRBV27|.|.
TGTGCCAGCAGTGGTTTCAGGGCCAACGGCTACACCTTC
CASSGFRANGYTF
>TRBJ2-1|TRBV11-1|.|.
TGTGCCAGCAGCGATAGACTGTACAATGAGCAGTTCTTC
CASSDRLYNEQFF
>TRBJ2-2|TRBV7-3|.|TRBD1
TGTGCCAGCAGCTTAAAATCAATACAGGGGTTGGACACCGGGGAGCTGTTTTTT
CASSLKSIQGLDTGELFF
>TRBJ1-1|TRBV4-3|.|TRBD1
TGCGCCAGCAGCCAAAGTGACAGGGGGCGGACTGAAGCTTTCTTT
CASSQSDRGRTEAFF
>TRBJ1-3|TRBV28|.|TRBD1
TGTGCCAGCAGTTTACGGGGGACAGGCGGAAACACCATATATTTT
CASSLRGTGGNTIYF
>TRBJ1-3|TRBV27|few|.
TGTGCCAGCAGTTTGGGGACCTCTGGAAACACCATATATTTT
CASSLGTSGNTIYF
>TRBJ2-2|TRBV3-1/TRBV3-2|.|.
TGTGCCAGCAGCCTGAACACCGGGGAGCTGTTTTTT
CASSLNTGELFF
>TRBJ1-4|TRBV6-5|once|.
TGTGCCATTCAGGGGCAATCTGAAAAACTGTTTTTT
CAIQGQSEKLFF
>TRBJ1-6|TRBV7-2|.|.
TGTGCCAGCAGGCGGGACTCGAGCTCCTATAATTCACCCCTCCACTTT
CASRRDSSSYNSPLHF
>TRBJ1-1|TRBV28|.|.
TGTGCCAGCAGCACCTACAGGGACACTGAAGCTTTCTTT
CASSTYRDTEAFF
>TRBJ1-2|TRBV20-1|.|.
TGCAGTGCTAGTCGGGCAGGGAACGGCTACACCTTC
CSASRAGNGYTF
>TRBJ2-7|TRBV5-1|.|TRBD2
TGCGCCAGCAGCTTGGCCCCCCTCCTAGCGGGAGGGCAGTCTGGCTCCTACGAGCAGTACTTC
CASSLAPLLAGGQSGSYEQYF
>TRBJ1-2|TRBV9|once|.
TGTGCCAGCAGCGTAGGCTCTCTAGCTAACTATGGCTACACCTTC
CASSVGSLANYGYTF
>TRBJ1-2|TRBV16|.|.
TGTGCCAGCAGCCAAAGTTTAGGTCCTAACTATGGCTACACCTTC
CASSQSLGPNYGYTF
>TRBJ1-1|TRBV19|.|TRBD1
TGTGCCGGTAGTATGAAGACAGGGACCAACACTGAAGCTTTCTTT
CAGSMKTGTNTEAFF
>TRBJ1-2|TRBV2|.|.
TGTGCCAGCAGTGAAGCGCTGGGGCAGCTCAACTATGGCTACACCTTC
CASSEALGQLNYGYTF
>TRBJ2-5|TRBV28|once|TRBD1
TGTGCCAGCAGTTCCTCAAGGACAGGGGGACGAGAGACCCAGTACTTC
CASSSSRTGGRETQYF
>TRBJ2-5|TRBV7-2|.|TRBD1
TGTGCCAGCAGCGTCACAGGGGGAGAAGAGACCCAGTACTTC
CASSVTGGEETQYF
>TRBJ2-2|TRBV6-1|.|.
TGTGCCAGCAGTGAAGTCCCCCCCCTTGATAACACCGGGGAGCTGTTTTTT
CASSEVPPLDNTGELFF
>TRBJ2-7|TRBV19|.|TRBD2
TGTGCCAGTAGTCCCAGACTAGCGGGGGGCTACGAGCAGTACTTC
CASSPRLAGGYEQYF
>TRBJ1-3|TRBV27|.|.
TGTGCCAGCAGGCAGGGAGTCTCTGGAAACACCATATATTTT
CASRQGVSGNTIYF
>TRBJ2-7|TRBV7-7|.|.
TGTGCTAGCAGCTTAGACGACCGGGGGGAGCAGTACTTC
CASSLDDRGEQYF
>TRBJ1-4|TRBV6-5|.|TRBD1
TGTGCCAGCAGTCCTGGACAGGGGGGAAAACTGTTTTTT
CASSPGQGGKLFF
>TRBJ1-1|TRBV28|.|.
TGTGCCTCGATCGCCCAGGGTGGACCAGCTGAAGCTTTCTTT
CASIAQGGPAEAFF
>TRBJ1-1|TRBV9|.|.
TGTGCCAGCAGCGTGGGGTTGACCTCAGAGAACACTGAAGCTTTCTTT
CASSVGLTSENTEAFF
>TRBJ2-2|TRBV30|few|TRBD2
TGTGCCTGGAGTACGGGGGGTACCGGGGAGCTGTTTTTT
CAWSTGGTGELFF
>TRBJ2-7|TRBV18|.|.
TGTGCCAGCTCACCGGACAGCTACTCCTACGAGCAGTACTTC
CASSPDSYSYEQYF
>TRBJ1-2|TRBV6-5|few|TRBD1
TGTGCCAGCAGTTACGGGACAGAATATGGCTACACCTTC
CASSYGTEYGYTF